These 21 T cell receptor beta chains share one sample of origin, sequenced in a study of graft-versus-host responses after intestinal transplantation. Clones were read by immunoSEQ multiplex PCR, and TCRdb kept only the in-frame ones, dropping some. The sample carries over 60,000 clones, 80% to 95% recorded once. The sequences come from bone marrow, collected less than 750 days after intestinal transplantation. These receptors all come from a human patient who received an intestinal transplant, so some T cells may come from the graft donor.

This rearrangement joins TRBV14 to TRBJ2-1, with 8 bases that match TRBD2. V dropped 0 bases and J dropped 9; count of bases not matched to a gene: 10. Germline loops: CDR1 SGHDN, CDR2 FVKESK. The CDR3 spans 16 residues. This chain's CDR3 is CASSQDALAGAREQFF. CDR3 bases: TGTGCCAGCAGCCAAGATGCGCTAGCGGGTGCGCGTGAGCAGTTCTTC.

V usage is TRBV2 and J usage is TRBJ2-2; D call uncertain. The CDR3 is 11 residues long. V dropped 6 bases and J dropped 3 bases, with 2 bases sitting between them. The germline gives CDR1 SNHLY, CDR2 FYNNEI. In DNA form, the CDR3 reads TGTGCCAGCAGGTACACCGGGGAGCTGTTTTTT. Translation gives CASRYTGELFF. Drawing the rest from reference TRBV2 and TRBJ2-2, the complete variable domain is EPEVTQTPSHQVTQMGQEVILRCVPISNHLYFYWYRQILGQKVEFLVSFYNNEISEKSEIFDDQFSVERPDGSNFTLKIRSTKLEDSAMYFCASRYTGELFFGEGSRLTVL.

The J gene is TRBJ1-2, the V gene TRBV23-1; D is ambiguous. TRBV23-1 is labeled an ORF, and its function is uncertain. The CDR3 runs to 13 residues. Trimming removed 5 bases from V and 2 bases from J, with 9 bases in between. CDR3 DNA sequence: TGCGCCAGCAGTGGCCCGCTGAACTATGGCTACACCTTC. This translates into CASSGPLNYGYTF.

The V and J genes are TRBV6-5 and TRBJ2-4; no clear D gene. Per the germline V gene, CDR1 is MNHEY and CDR2 is SVGAGI. The CDR3 runs 11 residues. V lost 7 bases, J lost 3 bases, and 4 bases lay in between. In DNA form, the CDR3 reads TGTGCCAGCATGAGCAAAAACATTCAGTACTTC. The encoded protein is CASMSKNIQYF.

The J gene is TRBJ1-1, the V gene TRBV10-3; D may be TRBD1 (6 bases). The CDR3 contains 14 residues. Trimming removed 2 bases from V and 1 base from J, with 8 bases in between. CDR1 and CDR2 from the germline V gene are ENHRY and SYGVKD. CDR3 nucleotides: TGTGCCATCAGTGAGGAGGGGGGGAACACTGAAGCTTTCTTT. It codes for CAISEEGGNTEAFF.

The rearrangement links TRBV5-1 to TRBJ2-2; TRBD1 matches 9 bases. Trimming cost V 4 bases and J 5 bases; bases outside gene matches: 6. The CDR3 totals 15 residues. Germline CDR1 reads SGHRS; CDR2 reads YFSETQ. CDR3 protein: CASSPWTGETGELFF. CDR3 bases: TGCGCCAGCAGCCCCTGGACAGGGGAAACCGGGGAGCTGTTTTTT.

With regard to this clone: At the DNA level, this CDR3 is encoded by other sequences in the same sample as well. The rearrangement links TRBV7-3 to TRBJ1-6; 7 bases match TRBD1. Germline-derived CDR1 and CDR2 are SGHTA and FQGTGA. The V and J ends lost 9 bases and 10 bases, in that order; junction bases with no gene match: 15. The CDR3 has 15 amino acids. CDR3 in DNA: TGTGCCAGTAGCGTCGGGGAGGGGGCGAGGTCACCCCTCCACTTT. Residues: CASSVGEGARSPLHF.

There are a few counts of this clone. V and J are TRBV7-6 and TRBJ1-2, with D unclear. V lost 5 bases and J lost 8, with 12 bases in between. Germline assignment: CDR1 SGHVS and CDR2 FNYEAQ. The CDR3 sequence is 12 residues long. The CDR3 protein is CASSTRAGGYTF. CDR3 nucleotides: TGTGCCAGCAGCACACGAGCGGGGGGCTACACCTTC.

The chain uses TRBV5-1 and TRBJ2-7; maybe TRBD2 (5 bases). The CDR3 is 13 amino acids. The germline gives CDR1 SGHRS, CDR2 YFSETQ. V gave up 4 bases and J gave up 2 bases, with 10 bases separating them. The CDR3 protein is CASSTGITYEQYF. The DNA of the CDR3 is TGCGCCAGCAGCACCGGGATTACCTACGAGCAGTACTTC.

The chain links TRBV15 to TRBJ1-6; the D is unclear. The CDR3 runs to 19 residues. Germline loops: CDR1 LNHNV, CDR2 YYDKDF (reference sequence). V was shortened by 3 bases and J by 4 bases, with 22 bases between the two germline ends. The CDR3 DNA reads TGTGCCACCAGCAGCGAATTGCCCACCCGGACGGCGTATAATTCACCCCTCCACTTT. This gives the protein CATSSELPTRTAYNSPLHF.

The CDR3: CASSLGSAYEQYF. The DNA for the CDR3 is TGTGCCAGCAGTTTGGGGTCCGCCTACGAGCAGTACTTC. This chain links TRBV28 with TRBJ2-7; D gene unclear. V was pared by 3 bases and J by 2 bases, with 8 bases between. This CDR3 region has 13 residues. Per the germline V gene, CDR1 is MDHEN and CDR2 is SYDVKM.

The chain couples TRBV7-3 to TRBJ2-1; TRBD1 might be the D (5 bases). Trimming cost V 4 bases and J 9 bases, with 13 bases left between them. Looked up from germline, CDR1 is SGHTA and CDR2 is FQGTGA. The CDR3 loop spans 13 amino acids. CDR3 DNA sequence: TGTGCCAGCAGCTCGTCAACCCAGGGTGAGCAGTTCTTC. It is translated as CASSSSTQGEQFF.

This clone appeared a single time. The chain links TRBV4-2 to TRBJ2-3, with TRBD2 matching 8 bases. CDR3 length equals 19 residues. Germline assignment: CDR1 LGHNA and CDR2 YNFKEQ. Losses at the gene ends were 3 bases for V and 0 bases for J; bases not matched to a gene: 14. CDR3 in amino acids: CASSQHLYSTSESTDTQYF. The DNA for the CDR3 is TGTGCCAGCAGCCAGCACCTCTACTCGACTAGCGAAAGCACAGATACGCAGTATTTT.

The V gene is TRBV10-3, the J gene TRBJ2-1; D unclear. The V end was cut by 0 bases, the J end by 4 bases, with 4 bases between. The CDR3 sequence is 13 residues long. Germline-derived CDR1 and CDR2 are ENHRY and SYGVKD. This chain's CDR3 is CAISESRYNEQFF. The CDR3 region has the DNA TGTGCCATCAGTGAGTCGAGGTACAATGAGCAGTTCTTC.

This clone was counted between two and nine times. The chain has TRBV27 and TRBJ2-7, with 9 bases fitting TRBD2. Germline V lookup: CDR1 MNHEY, CDR2 SMNVEV (reference sequence). The V and J ends lost 5 bases and 1 base, in that order; junction bases with no gene match: 6. The CDR3 sequence is 15 residues long. In nucleotides, the CDR3 is TGTGCCAGCAGTGCAGCGGGAGGTGAATCCTACGAGCAGTACTTC. It specifies CASSAAGGESYEQYF.

The chain recombines TRBV7-9 with TRBJ2-5; TRBD2 matches 7 bases. This CDR3 has 16 amino acids. The germline V gene has CDR1 SEHNR and CDR2 FQNEAQ (reference sequence). V lost 0 bases to trimming and J lost 3 bases; unmatched junction nucleotides: 7. As DNA, the CDR3 is TGTGCCAGCAGCTTAGCGCTCCGGGGGAGGGAAGAGACCCAGTACTTC. Encoded protein: CASSLALRGREETQYF. Looking up the rest from reference TRBV7-9 and TRBJ2-5 gives the full variable domain: DTGVSQNPRHKITKRGQNVTFRCDPISEHNRLYWYRQTLGQGPEFLTYFQNEAQLEKSRLLSDRFSAERPKGSFSTLEIQRTEQGDSAMYLCASSLALRGREETQYFGPGTRLLVL.

V is TRBV4-1 and J is TRBJ2-4, with D unclear. Trimming removed 2 bases at V and 0 bases at J, with 20 bases between. The CDR3 contains 19 residues. Germline lookup yields CDR1 MGHRA and CDR2 YSYEKL. The CDR3 region is CASSQSPGPSILAKNIQYF. The DNA for the CDR3 is TGCGCCAGCAGCCAATCACCGGGTCCCTCGATATTAGCCAAAAACATTCAGTACTTC.

The chain employs TRBV13 and TRBJ1-1; 9 bases map to TRBD1. V trimming: 5 bases; J trimming: 1 base; junction bases outside the gene matches: 5. This CDR3 is 15 amino acids long. Germline V gene sequence: CDR1 PRHDT, CDR2 FYEKMQ (reference sequence). The CDR3: CASSLTGQGNTEAFF. DNA for the CDR3: TGTGCCAGCAGCCTCACGGGACAGGGGAACACTGAAGCTTTCTTT.

V usage is TRBV27 and J usage is TRBJ2-5; D perhaps matches TRBD2 (5 bases). CDR3 length: 14 residues. The germline V gene encodes CDR1 MNHEY and CDR2 SMNVEV (reference sequence). The V end lost 2 bases, the J end lost 4 bases, and 11 bases lay between the germline ends. The CDR3 spells CASSLTGWGETQYF. CDR3 DNA sequence: TGTGCCAGCAGTTTAACGGGATGGGGAGAGACCCAGTACTTC.

Turning to this clone: Other DNA sequences in the sample encode the same CDR3. The chain joins TRBV6-1 to TRBJ1-4; D gene ambiguous. V lost 1 base, J lost 0 bases, and 3 bases lay in between. The CDR3 length is 14 residues. Germline loops: CDR1 MNHNS, CDR2 SASEGT. CDR3 amino acids: CASSEGATNEKLFF. The CDR3 coding sequence is TGTGCCAGCAGTGAAGGGGCAACTAATGAAAAACTGTTTTTT.

The V call is TRBV12-5, the J call TRBJ1-2; D possibly corresponds to TRBD1 (6 bases). V was trimmed by 6 bases and J by 8 bases, leaving 25 bases between them. CDR1 is LGHNT and CDR2 is FRNRAP in the germline V gene. The CDR3 sequence is 16 residues long. This CDR3 is CASGGNDRTSSQGYTF. CDR3 nucleotides: TGTGCTAGTGGGGGAAACGACAGGACCTCTTCCCAGGGCTACACCTTC. Full variable domain (remainder filled in from reference TRBV12-5 and TRBJ1-2): DARVTQTPRHKVTEMGQEVTMRCQPILGHNTVFWYRQTMMQGLELLAYFRNRAPLDDSGMPKDRFSAEMPDATLATLKIQPSEPRDSAVYFCASGGNDRTSSQGYTFGSGTRLTVV.